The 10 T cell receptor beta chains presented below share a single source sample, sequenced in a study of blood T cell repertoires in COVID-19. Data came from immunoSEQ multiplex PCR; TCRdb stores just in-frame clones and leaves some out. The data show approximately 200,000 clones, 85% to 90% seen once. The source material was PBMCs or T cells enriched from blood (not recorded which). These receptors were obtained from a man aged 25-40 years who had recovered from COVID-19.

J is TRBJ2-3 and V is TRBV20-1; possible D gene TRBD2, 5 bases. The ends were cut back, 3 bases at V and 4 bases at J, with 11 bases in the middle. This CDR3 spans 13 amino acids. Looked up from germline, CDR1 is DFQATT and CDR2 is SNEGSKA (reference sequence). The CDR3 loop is CSASPEDPDTQYF. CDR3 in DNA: TGCAGTGCTAGTCCGGAGGATCCAGATACGCAGTATTTT.

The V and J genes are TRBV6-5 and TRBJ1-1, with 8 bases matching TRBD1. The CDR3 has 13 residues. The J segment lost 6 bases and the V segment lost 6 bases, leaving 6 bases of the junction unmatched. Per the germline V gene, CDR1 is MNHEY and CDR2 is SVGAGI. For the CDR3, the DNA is TGTGCCAGCAGCCGCGACAGGGGCCCTGAAGCTTTCTTT. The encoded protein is CASSRDRGPEAFF.

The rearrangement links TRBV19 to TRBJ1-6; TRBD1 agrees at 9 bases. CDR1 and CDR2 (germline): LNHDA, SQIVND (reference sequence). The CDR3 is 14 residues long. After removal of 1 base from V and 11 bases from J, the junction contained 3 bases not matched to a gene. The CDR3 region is CASSIADRGAPLHF. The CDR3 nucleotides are TGTGCCAGTAGTATAGCGGACAGGGGTGCACCCCTCCACTTT.

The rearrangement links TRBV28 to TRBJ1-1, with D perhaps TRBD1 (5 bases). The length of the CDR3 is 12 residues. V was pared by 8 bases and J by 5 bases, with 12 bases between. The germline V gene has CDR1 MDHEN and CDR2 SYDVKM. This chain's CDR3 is CASGRGRTEAFF. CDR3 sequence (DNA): TGTGCCAGCGGACGGGGGAGGACTGAAGCTTTCTTT.

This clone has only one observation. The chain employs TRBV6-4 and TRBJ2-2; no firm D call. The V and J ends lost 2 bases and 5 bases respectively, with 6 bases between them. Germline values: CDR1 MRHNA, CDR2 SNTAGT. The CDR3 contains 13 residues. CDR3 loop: CASSDADTGELFF. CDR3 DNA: TGTGCCAGCAGTGACGCAGATACCGGGGAGCTGTTTTTT.

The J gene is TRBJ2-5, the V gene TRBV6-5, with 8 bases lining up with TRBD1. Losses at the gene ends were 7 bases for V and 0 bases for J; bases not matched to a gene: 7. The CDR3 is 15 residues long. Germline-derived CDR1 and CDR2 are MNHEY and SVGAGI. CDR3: CASTADREDQETQYF. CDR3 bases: TGTGCCAGCACCGCGGACAGGGAGGACCAAGAGACCCAGTACTTC.

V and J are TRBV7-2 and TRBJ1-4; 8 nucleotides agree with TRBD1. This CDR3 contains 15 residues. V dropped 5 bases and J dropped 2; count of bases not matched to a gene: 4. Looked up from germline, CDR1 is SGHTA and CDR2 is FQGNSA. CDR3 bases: TGTGCCAGCAGCACCCGACAGGGGACTAATGAAAAACTGTTTTTT. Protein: CASSTRQGTNEKLFF.

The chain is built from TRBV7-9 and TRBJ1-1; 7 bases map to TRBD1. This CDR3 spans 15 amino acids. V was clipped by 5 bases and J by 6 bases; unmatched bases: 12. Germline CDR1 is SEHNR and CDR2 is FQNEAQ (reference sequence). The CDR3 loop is CASSHSRGEWAEAFF. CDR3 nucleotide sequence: TGTGCCAGCAGCCATTCCAGGGGGGAGTGGGCTGAAGCTTTCTTT.

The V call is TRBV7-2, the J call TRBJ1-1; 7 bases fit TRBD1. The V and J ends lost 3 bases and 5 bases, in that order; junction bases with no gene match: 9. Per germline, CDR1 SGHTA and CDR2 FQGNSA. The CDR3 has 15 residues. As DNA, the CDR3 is TGTGCCAGCAGCTTCCGACAGGGAATGGGAACTGAAGCTTTCTTT. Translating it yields CASSFRQGMGTEAFF. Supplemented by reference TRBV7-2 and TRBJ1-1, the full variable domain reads GAGVSQSPSNKVTEKGKDVELRCDPISGHTALYWYRQSLGQGLEFLIYFQGNSAPDKSGLPSDRFSAERTGGSVSTLTIQRTQQEDSAVYLCASSFRQGMGTEAFFGQGTRLTVV.

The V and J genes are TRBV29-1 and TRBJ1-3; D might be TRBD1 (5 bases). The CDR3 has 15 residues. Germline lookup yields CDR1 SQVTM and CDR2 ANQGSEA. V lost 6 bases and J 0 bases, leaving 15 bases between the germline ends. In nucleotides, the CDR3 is TGCAGCGTGGAGGGACCGGAGAGCTCTGGAAACACCATATATTTT. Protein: CSVEGPESSGNTIYF.